This T cell receptor (beta chain) was profiled in a study of T cell responses to AZD1222 COVID-19 vaccine. Across the study: Researchers grouped second doses given at about 4 or about 12 weeks into one pool. The study, taken as a whole, reports: Researchers took repertoire samples only after the peak T cell response had come.

Germline CDR1 is SGHKS and CDR2 is YYEKEE (reference sequence). The CDR3 is 14 residues long. V was cut by 5 bases and J by 5 bases, with 17 bases left in between. Profiling relied on immunoSEQ multiplex PCR, and the TCRdb table lists in-frame clones only, not all of them. The table lists some 150,000 clones, around 88% of them singletons, with 2.2% in the top ten. About this clone: Its antigen is unknown.

The receptor comes from an adult in good health. The sample consisted of peripheral blood, taken on day 0 of AZD1222 vaccination. The rearrangement joins TRBV5-5 to TRBJ2-7; D may be TRBD2 (7 bases). The CDR3 is CASRQVGGDNEQYF. The CDR3 DNA is TGTGCCAGCAGACAGGTGGGAGGGGACAACGAGCAGTACTTC. Full variable domain (missing parts from reference TRBV5-5 and TRBJ2-7): DAGVTQSPTHLIKTRGQQVTLRCSPISGHKSVSWYQQVLGQGPQFIFQYYEKEERGRGNFPDRFSARQFPNYSSELNVNALLLGDSALYLCASRQVGGDNEQYFGPGTRLTVT.